The rows below give T cell receptor beta chains drawn from one sample of a study of long-term antiretroviral therapy in people with HIV. The table came from immunoSEQ multiplex PCR; TCRdb's copy has only in-frame clones and leaves some out. The table includes more than 9,500 clones, 60% to 75% detected once. The source was unsorted PBMCs, collected 3 to 3.2 years before starting antiretroviral therapy. All receptors derive from a man between 40 and 49 years old with HIV. CDR3s include the opening cysteine and the closing phenylalanine or tryptophan. The D gene is left open where the match is weak. Some rows mark clone size as missing; the rest say once, few, many or name a class of expanded clone.

J gene | D gene | V gene | clone size | CDR3 protein | CDR3 DNA
TRBJ2-1 | . | TRBV27 | few | CASSPGASPHHGQFF | TGTGCCAGCAGTCCAGGGGCCTCCCCACATCATGGGCAGTTCTTC
TRBJ2-1 | TRBD1 | TRBV5-1 | . | CASSLAGQLKQFF | TGCGCCAGCAGCTTGGCGGGACAGTTAAAGCAGTTCTTC
TRBJ2-4 | . | TRBV2 | . | CASSPVGGAVKRIQYF | TGTGCCAGCAGTCCCGTGGGGGGAGCGGTGAAACGGATTCAGTACTTC
TRBJ2-7 | . | TRBV28 | . | CASKLTASSSSYEQYF | TGTGCCAGCAAGTTGACCGCCTCGTCTAGCTCCTACGAGCAGTACTTC
TRBJ2-3 | . | TRBV20-1 | . | CSASTDTQYF | TGCAGTGCTAGCACAGATACGCAGTATTTT
TRBJ2-7 | . | TRBV18 | . | CASSPRRGVYEQYF | TGTGCCAGCTCACCACGAAGGGGTGTCTACGAGCAGTACTTC
TRBJ2-3 | . | TRBV9 | . | CASSVGRDFVTDTQYF | TGTGCCAGCAGCGTAGGAAGGGACTTCGTCACAGATACGCAGTATTTT
TRBJ1-2 | TRBD1 | TRBV5-1 | . | CASSWGQGPGYTF | TGCGCCAGCAGCTGGGGACAGGGTCCTGGCTACACCTTC
TRBJ2-1 | TRBD2 | TRBV7-9 | . | CASSFPAGVYNEQFF | TGTGCCAGCAGCTTCCCAGCGGGAGTCTACAATGAGCAGTTCTTC
TRBJ2-7 | TRBD1 | TRBV6-6 | . | CASSYSGQGDYEQYF | TGTGCCAGCAGTTACTCGGGTCAGGGGGACTACGAGCAGTACTTC
TRBJ2-2 | TRBD1 | TRBV30 | . | CAWDGTGAGELFF | TGTGCCTGGGACGGGACAGGGGCCGGGGAGCTGTTTTTT
TRBJ2-7 | . | TRBV27 | . | CASGRDSSYEQYF | TGTGCCAGCGGGCGGGACAGCTCCTACGAGCAGTACTTC
TRBJ1-1 | TRBD1 | TRBV6-6 | . | CASTTLGRGPEAFF | TGTGCCAGTACGACGCTTGGGAGGGGGCCTGAAGCTTTCTTT
TRBJ2-1 | . | TRBV13 | . | CASKPRGFDEQFF | TGTGCCAGCAAACCTCGGGGGTTTGATGAGCAGTTCTTC
TRBJ1-4 | . | TRBV13 | . | CASSRDRNEKLFF | TGTGCCAGCAGCAGAGACAGGAATGAAAAACTGTTTTTT
TRBJ2-1 | . | TRBV7-3 | . | CASSLRGAWNEQFF | TGTGCCAGCAGCTTAAGGGGGGCCTGGAATGAGCAGTTCTTC
TRBJ1-4 | . | TRBV30 | . | CAWREVTGWGEKLFF | TGTGCCTGGAGAGAAGTCACAGGGTGGGGTGAAAAACTGTTTTTT
TRBJ2-2 | . | TRBV19 | . | CASSIVRTVAGELFF | TGTGCCAGTAGTATAGTACGGACTGTCGCCGGGGAGCTGTTTTTT
TRBJ2-3 | TRBD2 | TRBV9 | . | CASSPPGGRDTQYF | TGTGCCAGCAGCCCCCCCGGCGGGAGAGATACGCAGTATTTT
TRBJ2-1 | . | TRBV4-3 | . | CASSQVLQGLNNEQFF | TGCGCCAGCAGCCAAGTTCTACAAGGACTCAACAATGAGCAGTTCTTC
TRBJ2-3 | TRBD2 | TRBV4-1 | . | CASSQEGLALTDTQYF | TGCGCCAGCAGCCAAGAGGGACTAGCGCTCACAGATACGCAGTATTTT
TRBJ2-2 | . | TRBV25-1 | few | CASSLSGELFF | TGTGCCAGCAGCTTGTCCGGGGAGCTGTTTTTT
TRBJ2-7 | . | TRBV4-1 | . | CASSQGGVTYEQYF | TGCGCCAGCAGCCAAGGAGGGGTGACCTACGAGCAGTACTTC
TRBJ1-2 | . | TRBV10-2 | few | CASSEQPNYGYTF | TGCGCCAGCAGTGAGCAGCCTAACTATGGCTACACCTTC
TRBJ2-1 | . | TRBV12-5 | . | CASGLGGGGYNEQFF | TGTGCTAGTGGTTTGGGGGGAGGGGGCTACAATGAGCAGTTCTTC
TRBJ1-1 | . | TRBV25-1 | . | CASNLGPEAFF | TGTGCCAGCAATTTGGGACCTGAAGCTTTCTTT